This paragraph covers one T cell receptor (beta chain) sequence. The data belong to a study of blood T cell repertoires in COVID-19. As originally analysed: Amplified reference gene primers provided the basis for estimating nucleated cell counts. Profiling relied on immunoSEQ multiplex PCR, and the TCRdb table lists in-frame clones only, not all of them. V and J calls and clone size are as listed in that table; D and trimming were resolved from the DNA. The sample contains tens of thousands of clones, about 83% of which appear only once. The germline CDR1 and CDR2 sequences are MNHEY and SMNVEV (reference sequence). The CDR3 runs 18 residues. Trimming left V 5 bases short and J 0 bases short, with 22 bases between. Seattle patients were enrolled while actively infected and followed longitudinally.

V usage is TRBV27 and J usage is TRBJ1-1; no firm D call. The sequence was obtained from a man aged 25 to 40 with COVID-19, enrolled during active disease. The material sequenced was peripheral blood. CDR3 DNA sequence: TGTGCCAGCAGTCCCCTGTCAAGTTCGGGTCTCATGAACACTGAAGCTTTCTTT. Its translation: CASSPLSSSGLMNTEAFF.